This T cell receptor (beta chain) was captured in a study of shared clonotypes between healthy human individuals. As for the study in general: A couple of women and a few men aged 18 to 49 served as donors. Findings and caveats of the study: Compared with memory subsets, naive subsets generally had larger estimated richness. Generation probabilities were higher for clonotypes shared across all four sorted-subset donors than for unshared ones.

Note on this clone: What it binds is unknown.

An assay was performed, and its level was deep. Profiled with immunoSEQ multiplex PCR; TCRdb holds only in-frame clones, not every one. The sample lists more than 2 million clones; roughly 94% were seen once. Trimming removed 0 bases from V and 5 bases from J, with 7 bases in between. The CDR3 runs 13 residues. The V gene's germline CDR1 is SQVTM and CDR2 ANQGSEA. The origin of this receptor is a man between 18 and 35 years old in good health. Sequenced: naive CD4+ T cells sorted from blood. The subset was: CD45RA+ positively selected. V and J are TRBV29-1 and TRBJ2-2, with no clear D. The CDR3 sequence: CSVEDRQTGELFF. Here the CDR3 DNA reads TGCAGCGTTGAAGATCGGCAAACCGGGGAGCTGTTTTTT.